This entry lists 13 T cell receptor beta chains sequenced from one sample in a study of control samples from healthy donors and cancer patients (dated by TCRdb to between 2020 and 2021). The library was obtained by the immunoSEQ multiplex PCR assay. Here the immuneACCESS table is served through TCRdb, limited to in-frame sequences with V and J called. Missing clones are a known gap in these copies; in checked studies unresolved V genes cover under half, and the rest lacks a known reason. The sample table contains about 98,000 clones; only one count was recorded for roughly 78% of them. Roughly 2% of the sample lies in the top ten. The sequencing sample was made of blood. These receptors were obtained from a man aged 60 to 75 in good health.

This chain links TRBV12-5 with TRBJ1-4; no clear D gene. In germline, CDR1 is LGHNT, CDR2 FRNRAP. The CDR3 has 11 residues. V lost 7 bases to trimming and J lost 8 bases, with 8 bases between them. The CDR3 protein is CASASIEKLFF. Written as DNA, the CDR3 is TGTGCTAGTGCTTCCATAGAAAAACTGTTTTTT.

The genes are TRBV28 and TRBJ1-5; 7 nucleotides line up with TRBD1. The CDR3 contains 17 residues. V dropped 6 bases and J dropped 0; count of bases not matched to a gene: 11. Germline values: CDR1 MDHEN, CDR2 SYDVKM. The CDR3 is CASSPPGGTVSNQPQHF. As DNA, the CDR3 is TGTGCCAGCAGCCCGCCAGGGGGGACAGTTAGCAATCAGCCCCAGCATTTT.

V usage is TRBV19 and J usage is TRBJ1-1; 10 bases fit TRBD1. Germline CDR1 LNHDA, CDR2 SQIVND (reference sequence). The CDR3 spans 14 residues. V gave up 5 bases and J gave up 4 bases; unmatched junction bases: 4. The CDR3 sequence: CASSLTGGGTEAFF. In DNA, the CDR3 is TGTGCCAGTAGTTTGACAGGGGGCGGCACTGAAGCTTTCTTT.

The chain combines TRBV7-8 with TRBJ2-5, with D perhaps assigned TRBD1 or TRBD2 (5 bases each). The length of the CDR3 is 15 residues. From germline, CDR1 is SGHVS and CDR2 FQNEAQ. Trimming cost V 2 bases and J 4 bases, with 14 bases left between them. The CDR3 nucleotides are TGTGCCAGCAGCTTACGGAGAGGGGCAAGAGAGACCCAGTACTTC. Its protein is CASSLRRGARETQYF.

The chain is built from TRBV23-1 and TRBJ1-1; maybe TRBD1 (5 bases). TRBV23-1 is classed as an ORF, of uncertain function. The CDR3 runs to 13 residues. V shed 11 bases and J shed 1 base, with 14 bases lying between them. CDR3: CAFGGVRNTEAFF. The CDR3 nucleotides read TGCGCCTTTGGGGGGGTCCGGAACACTGAAGCTTTCTTT.

V is TRBV7-6 and J is TRBJ2-7; the D gene is possibly TRBD1 (6 bases). Germline CDR1 and CDR2: SGHVS and FNYEAQ. The CDR3 spans 15 residues. Trimming pared 4 bases from V and 2 bases from J, leaving 15 bases between. Written as DNA, the CDR3 is TGTGCCAGCAGCTCCGCGGACAGTGGGGCCTACGAGCAGTACTTC. Its translation is CASSSADSGAYEQYF.

The gene calls are TRBV27 and TRBJ2-5, with D possibly being TRBD2 (5 bases). V was clipped by 3 bases and J by 1 base, with 6 bases between them. CDR1 and CDR2 (germline): MNHEY, SMNVEV (reference sequence). CDR3 length: 13 amino acids. The CDR3 nucleotides are TGTGCCAGCAGTTTTCGGGGCCAAGAGACCCAGTACTTC. Its translation: CASSFRGQETQYF.

The gene calls are TRBV24-1 and TRBJ2-3; D is unclear. The CDR3 length is 15 residues. Trimming took 1 base from V and 4 from J, leaving 11 bases between them. Germline-derived CDR1 and CDR2 are KGHDR and SFDVKD. The chain's CDR3 is CATSDFGQAPDTQYF. The CDR3 region has the DNA TGTGCCACCAGTGATTTTGGGCAGGCGCCAGATACGCAGTATTTT.

The rearrangement links TRBV9 to TRBJ1-3, with D tentatively TRBD1 (5 bases). V lost 0 bases to trimming and J lost 4 bases, with 11 bases between them. Germline CDR1 is SGDLS and CDR2 is YYNGEE. This CDR3 is 15 amino acids long. The CDR3 nucleotides read TGTGCCAGCAGCGTAGGGTGGGGGAAGGGAAACACCATATATTTT. Protein product: CASSVGWGKGNTIYF.

This chain joins TRBV3-1 (or the pseudogene TRBV3-2) and TRBJ2-1; D may correspond to TRBD1 or TRBD2 (5 bases each). CDR1 is LGHDT and CDR2 is YNNKEL in the germline V gene (reference sequence). The CDR3 runs 13 residues. With 4 bases removed from V and 8 bases from J, the gap between germline ends came to 12 bases. The CDR3 DNA follows: TGTGCCAGCAGCCGGGACGTGGCGGATGAGCAGTTCTTC. Protein: CASSRDVADEQFF.

V and J are TRBV11-3 and TRBJ2-3; no reliable D call. CDR3 length: 12 amino acids. Between the trimmed V and J ends, which lost 5 bases and 5 bases, there was a span of 8 bases. Germline V gives CDR1 SGHNT, CDR2 YENEEA. CDR3 in amino acids: CASSVWGDTQYF. CDR3 nucleotide sequence: TGTGCCAGCAGCGTGTGGGGAGATACGCAGTATTTT.

The V and J genes are TRBV10-1 and TRBJ2-7; D call uncertain. Germline loops: CDR1 WNHNN, CDR2 SYGVQD (reference sequence). V was cut by 3 bases and J by 2 bases, with 8 bases left in between. The CDR3 spans 13 residues. DNA for the CDR3: TGCGCCAGCAGTGACGCCGAAACCTACGAGCAGTACTTC. Protein sequence: CASSDAETYEQYF.

This clone was recorded only once. V usage is TRBV27 and J usage is TRBJ2-3; 9 bases fit TRBD1. The V and J ends lost 3 bases and 7 bases, in that order; junction bases with no gene match: 14. CDR3 size: 17 residues. Germline V gives CDR1 MNHEY, CDR2 SMNVEV (reference sequence). CDR3 DNA sequence: TGTGCCAGCAGTTTGCTAACAGGGGGCCTCGGAGATTATACGCAGTATTTT. Its translation is CASSLLTGGLGDYTQYF.